Below are 15 T cell receptor beta chains sequenced from a single sample in a study of CD8 T cells in ankylosing spondylitis (dated by TCRdb to about 2017). Libraries were made using 5' RACE. Sequencer: Illumina MiSeq. The public reads were run again by TCRdb, first through fastp at Q25 and then through MiXCR, and only productive beta chains were kept. Every CDR3 protein is listed once, alongside the most common genes and DNA of its rows. This sample gives about 27,000 distinct CDR3 sequences in total; 7.9% of them show up just once. The ten top clones hold almost 30% of the sample. The source material was blood. The receptor set was obtained from a male donor with ankylosing spondylitis or in good health (not recorded which).

This clonotype was seen at least ten times. The rearrangement uses TRBV3-1 and TRBJ2-2; D is ambiguous. Germline loops: CDR1 LGHDT, CDR2 YNNKEL (reference sequence). The CDR3 sequence is 14 residues long. Trimming removed 7 bases from V and 7 bases from J, with 16 bases in between. CDR3 amino acids: CASTLLLGGGELFF. The DNA for the CDR3 is TGTGCCAGCACCCTACTGCTCGGTGGCGGGGAGCTGTTTTTT.

This clonotype came up a few times. V and J are TRBV11-3 and TRBJ2-2; TRBD1 matches at 10 bases. Germline V gene lookup returns CDR1 SGHNT and CDR2 YENEEA. V lost 5 bases to trimming and J lost 5 bases; unmatched junction nucleotides: 5. This CDR3 is 15 amino acids long. CDR3 in amino acids: CASSAGTGDTGELFF. The CDR3 DNA is TGTGCCAGCAGCGCCGGGACAGGGGATACCGGGGAGCTGTTTTTT.

This clonotype was detected only a few times. This CDR3 reads CSVDGQPIGHEQFF. The CDR3 DNA is TGCAGCGTCGATGGACAGCCGATTGGCCATGAGCAGTTCTTC. The V gene is TRBV29-1, the J gene TRBJ2-1; D is possibly TRBD1 (6 bases). Trimming removed 6 bases at V and 8 bases at J, with 20 bases between. Per the germline V gene, CDR1 is SQVTM and CDR2 is ANQGSEA. The length of the CDR3 is 14 residues.

The chain employs TRBV6-1 and TRBJ1-1; 7 nucleotides align to TRBD1. The germline gives CDR1 MNHNS, CDR2 SASEGT. The CDR3 consists of 15 residues. With 4 bases clipped from V and 1 base from J, the junction kept 6 bases outside the gene matches. The CDR3: CASSADRAANTEAFF. The CDR3 bases are TGTGCCAGCAGTGCAGACAGGGCGGCGAACACTGAAGCTTTCTTT.

The chain has TRBV5-1 and TRBJ2-1; 9 bases map to TRBD2. There are 15 residues in the CDR3. V lost 2 bases and J lost 7; bases outside the gene matches: 7. Germline lookup yields CDR1 SGHRS and CDR2 YFSETQ. The DNA for the CDR3 is TGCGCCAGCAGCTTAAGGGCTAGCGGGGAGAATGAGCAGTTCTTC. It yields the protein CASSLRASGENEQFF. The full variable domain, in which reference TRBV5-1 and TRBJ2-1 provide the parts outside the CDR3, is KAGVTQTPRYLIKTRGQQVTLSCSPISGHRSVSWYQQTPGQGLQFLFEYFSETQRNKGNFPGRFSGRQFSNSRSEMNVSTLELGDSALYLCASSLRASGENEQFFGPGTRLTVL.

This clonotype ranks as medium-sized (0.01 to 0.1%). This chain connects TRBV12-3 or TRBV12-4 to TRBJ2-7, with D hard to call. Trimming pared 6 bases from V and 0 bases from J, leaving 6 bases between. The CDR3 sequence is 12 residues long. The CDR3 DNA follows: TGTGCCAGCAGCCGGACCTCCTACGAGCAGTACTTC. Protein product: CASSRTSYEQYF.

This clonotype was recorded many times. This chain uses TRBV7-3 with TRBJ2-3; 7 bases are a match to TRBD2. Unmatched junction bases numbered 3, after V lost 3 bases and J lost 0 bases. CDR3 length: 15 residues. CDR1 and CDR2 (germline): SGHTA, FQGTGA. CDR3 nucleotide sequence: TGTGCCAGCAGCTTGGTCGGGGGGAGCACAGATACGCAGTATTTT. Protein sequence: CASSLVGGSTDTQYF.

This clonotype was counted only a few times. The rearrangement joins TRBV12-3 or TRBV12-4 to TRBJ1-3, with D possibly TRBD1 on 5 matching bases. This CDR3 has 16 amino acids. Trimming left V 6 bases short and J 3 bases short, with 18 bases between. The chain's CDR3 is CASSLSGGMGGNTIYF. In DNA form, the CDR3 reads TGTGCCAGCAGCCTTAGTGGGGGTATGGGTGGAAACACCATATATTTT.

This clonotype was observed at least ten times. V usage is TRBV6-2 or TRBV6-3 and J usage is TRBJ2-1, with 11 bases that match TRBD1. CDR3 length: 13 amino acids. Germline V CDR1 and CDR2: MNHEY, SVGEGT. V lost 4 bases, J lost 13 bases, and 6 bases stayed unmatched. CDR3 nucleotide sequence: TGTGCCAGCAGTTGGACAGGGGGCAACGAACAGTTCTTC. Its translation is CASSWTGGNEQFF.

This chain links TRBV12-3 or TRBV12-4 with TRBJ2-7, with D perhaps TRBD1 (5 bases). The CDR3 has 11 amino acids. V shed 6 bases and J shed 4 bases, with 7 bases lying between them. The CDR3 DNA sequence: TGTGCCAGCAGCACAGGTTACGAGCAGTACGTC. It encodes CASSTGYEQYV.

V usage is TRBV7-2 and J usage is TRBJ2-2; D might be TRBD1 or TRBD2, each matching 7 bases. CDR3 size: 16 residues. Germline assignment: CDR1 SGHTA and CDR2 FQGNSA. The germline V and J ends were trimmed by 5 bases and 5 bases, with 18 bases remaining between them. DNA for the CDR3: TGTGCCAGCAGCCCCAGGGGAGGGGGCAGAACCGGGGAGCTGTTTTTT. Translating gives CASSPRGGGRTGELFF.

This clonotype was observed many times. This chain joins TRBV15 and TRBJ2-5; possible D gene TRBD2, 6 bases. V lost 4 bases to trimming and J lost 3 bases, with 15 bases between them. The CDR3 contains 15 residues. Per germline, CDR1 LNHNV and CDR2 YYDKDF (reference sequence). The chain's CDR3 is CATSTGLGGEETQYF. CDR3 nucleotides: TGTGCCACCAGCACTGGGCTTGGCGGGGAAGAGACCCAGTACTTC.

At least ten counts were recorded for this clonotype. V usage is TRBV29-1 and J usage is TRBJ1-4, with D perhaps TRBD1 (5 bases). Trimming removed 4 bases from V and 8 bases from J, with 14 bases in between. The CDR3 is 13 residues long. CDR1 and CDR2 (germline): SQVTM, ANQGSEA. In nucleotides, the CDR3 is TGCAGCGTTGGGAGGGGACCGGGAGAAAAACTGTTTTTT. Protein: CSVGRGPGEKLFF.

The chain links TRBV12-3 or TRBV12-4 to TRBJ2-7; D may be TRBD1 (5 bases). The CDR3 runs 14 residues. V was clipped by 3 bases and J by 2 bases, with 11 bases between them. The DNA for the CDR3 is TGTGCCAGCAGTTTGGAACAGGCTGCCTACGAGCAGTACGTC. Residues: CASSLEQAAYEQYV.

The CDR3, as DNA: TGTGCCAGCAGCCGCCAAAGACCGGGGACCTACGAGCAGTACGTC. It codes for CASSRQRPGTYEQYV. This sequence joins TRBV3-2 and TRBJ2-7; the tabulated D call, TRBD1, remains unverified against the DNA. TRBV3-2 counts as a pseudogene. CDR3 length equals 15 residues.